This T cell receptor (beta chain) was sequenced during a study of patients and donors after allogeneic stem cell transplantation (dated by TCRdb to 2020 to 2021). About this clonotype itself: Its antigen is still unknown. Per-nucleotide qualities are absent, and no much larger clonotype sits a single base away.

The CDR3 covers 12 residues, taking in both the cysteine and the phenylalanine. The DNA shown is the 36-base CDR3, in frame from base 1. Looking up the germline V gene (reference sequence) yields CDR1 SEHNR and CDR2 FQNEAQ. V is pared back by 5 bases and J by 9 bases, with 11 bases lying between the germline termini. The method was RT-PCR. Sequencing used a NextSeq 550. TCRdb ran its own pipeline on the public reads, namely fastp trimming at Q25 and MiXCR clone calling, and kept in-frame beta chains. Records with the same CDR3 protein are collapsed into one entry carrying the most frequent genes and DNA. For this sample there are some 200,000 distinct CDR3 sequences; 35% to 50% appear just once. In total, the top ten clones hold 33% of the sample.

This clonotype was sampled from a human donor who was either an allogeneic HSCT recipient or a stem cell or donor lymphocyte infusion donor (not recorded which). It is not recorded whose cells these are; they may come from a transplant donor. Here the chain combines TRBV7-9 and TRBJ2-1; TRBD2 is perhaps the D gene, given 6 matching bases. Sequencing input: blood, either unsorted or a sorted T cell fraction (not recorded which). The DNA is TGTGCCAGCAGCCTGGACTATCTTGAGCAGTTCTTC. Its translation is CASSLDYLEQFF.